One sample yielded the 13 T cell receptor beta chains listed below, sequenced in a study of blood T cell repertoires in COVID-19. Method: immunoSEQ multiplex PCR; TCRdb's copy keeps in-frame clones and lacks some. The top ten clones hold around 9.8% of a sample with about 250,000 clones, 65% to 90% of them seen once. The specimen was PBMCs or T cells enriched from blood (not recorded which). Receptor source: a woman between 50 and 59 years old with acute COVID-19.

J is TRBJ2-5 and V is TRBV27, with TRBD1 as a possible D gene (5 bases). The germline CDR1 and CDR2 sequences are MNHEY and SMNVEV (reference sequence). This CDR3 contains 16 residues. V was cut by 2 bases and J by 2 bases, with 15 bases left in between. This CDR3 reads CASSLSPQGPQETQYF. The CDR3 bases are TGTGCCAGCAGTTTAAGTCCCCAGGGCCCACAAGAGACCCAGTACTTC.

V is TRBV5-4 and J is TRBJ1-1, with TRBD1 as a possible D gene (5 bases). Germline CDR1 and CDR2: SGHNT and YYREEE (reference sequence). The CDR3 loop spans 15 amino acids. V was clipped by 4 bases and J by 3 bases, with 16 bases between them. The CDR3 region has the DNA TGTGCCAGCAGCCACAAGCAGGGTAGGTACACTGAAGCTTTCTTT. It codes for CASSHKQGRYTEAFF.

The chain has TRBV5-5 and TRBJ2-6, with 9 bases that match TRBD2. Per germline, CDR1 SGHKS and CDR2 YYEKEE (reference sequence). The CDR3 contains 20 residues. The V and J ends lost 1 base and 0 bases, in that order; junction bases with no gene match: 11. CDR3 protein: CASSLWGGGALSSGANVLTF. The CDR3 bases are TGTGCCAGCAGCTTGTGGGGCGGGGGGGCCCTCAGCTCTGGGGCCAACGTCCTGACTTTC.

V gene TRBV5-6 combines with J gene TRBJ2-7; 8 nucleotides align to TRBD2. The CDR3 covers 15 residues. V shed 2 bases and J 0 bases; nucleotides not matched to a gene: 4. Germline CDR1 reads SGHDT; CDR2 reads YYEEEE. CDR3 sequence: CASSFRGGSSYEQYF. The CDR3 nucleotides read TGTGCCAGCAGCTTTCGGGGGGGCAGCTCCTACGAGCAGTACTTC.

V usage is TRBV6-5 and J usage is TRBJ2-5; TRBD1 might be the D (6 bases). The ends were cut back, 2 bases at V and 6 bases at J, with 16 bases in the middle. Germline CDR1 reads MNHEY; CDR2 reads SVGAGI. CDR3 size: 15 residues. For the CDR3, the DNA is TGTGCCAGCAGTTACGGCAGGGGCCCGGTGCAGACCCAGTACTTC. Protein sequence: CASSYGRGPVQTQYF.

V usage is TRBV2 and J usage is TRBJ1-2, with D tentatively TRBD1 (5 bases). V lost 6 bases and J lost 4, with 15 bases in between. Germline values: CDR1 SNHLY, CDR2 FYNNEI. The CDR3 has 14 amino acids. The CDR3 reads CASRLEGGVYGYTF. CDR3 sequence (DNA): TGTGCCAGCAGACTCGAGGGAGGGGTCTATGGCTACACCTTC.

The rearrangement uses TRBV4-2 and TRBJ2-5; 11 nucleotides agree with TRBD2. CDR1 is LGHNA, CDR2 YNFKEQ, per germline. This CDR3 is built from 17 residues. J lost 6 bases, V lost 0 bases, and 9 bases had no gene match. The CDR3 DNA sequence: TGTGCCAGCAGCCAAGAACTAGCGGGGGCAACTACGCAGACCCAGTACTTC. Protein: CASSQELAGATTQTQYF.

The chain links TRBV2 to TRBJ2-7; weak D call: TRBD1 (6 bases). The ends were cut back, 4 bases at V and 6 bases at J, with 16 bases in the middle. The CDR3 runs to 14 residues. CDR1 is SNHLY, CDR2 FYNNEI, per germline. The CDR3 sequence: CASSGRDTPTEQYF. The CDR3 DNA sequence: TGTGCCAGCAGTGGACGGGACACTCCTACCGAGCAGTACTTC.

This clone came up many times. The chain has TRBV10-3 and TRBJ1-2; D is ambiguous. The CDR3 has 13 amino acids. The germline gives CDR1 ENHRY, CDR2 SYGVKD. Trimming took off 7 bases at V and 2 bases at J, with 11 bases between the two ends. Here the CDR3 reads CAITQTGNYGYTF. As DNA, the CDR3 is TGTGCCATCACCCAGACTGGGAACTATGGCTACACCTTC.

The chain links TRBV11-1 to TRBJ2-7; D may be TRBD1 (5 bases). V was cut by 3 bases and J by 0 bases, with 9 bases left in between. Germline-derived CDR1 and CDR2 are SGHAT and FQDESV (reference sequence). The CDR3 sequence is 14 residues long. Written as DNA, the CDR3 is TGTGCCAGCAGCTTGGACATTCCCTCCTACGAGCAGTACTTC. This gives the protein CASSLDIPSYEQYF. Together with reference TRBV11-1 and TRBJ2-7, the CDR3 gives the full variable domain: EAEVAQSPRYKITEKSQAVAFWCDPISGHATLYWYRQILGQGPELLVQFQDESVVDDSQLPKDRFSAERLKGVDSTLKIQPAELGDSAMYLCASSLDIPSYEQYFGPGTRLTVT.

This clone was counted once. This chain uses TRBV2 with TRBJ1-1; the D gene is possibly TRBD1 (5 bases). This CDR3 has 16 residues. Trimming shortened V by 11 bases and J by 6 bases, and 28 bases separated the two germline ends. Germline V gene lookup returns CDR1 SNHLY and CDR2 FYNNEI. The CDR3 coding sequence is TGTGCCTGCTCACCCCCAGTCGGGGGTACAATTTCTGAAGCTTTCTTT. Its translation is CACSPPVGGTISEAFF.

The J gene is TRBJ1-1, the V gene TRBV5-1, with D perhaps matching TRBD1 (5 bases). CDR1 and CDR2 from the germline V gene are SGHRS and YFSETQ. V was pared by 4 bases and J by 5 bases, with 24 bases between. The CDR3 consists of 17 residues. The CDR3 reads CASSLGRPRGAGTEAFF. CDR3 nucleotide sequence: TGCGCCAGCAGCCTTGGGCGTCCGCGGGGCGCGGGAACTGAAGCTTTCTTT.

The rearrangement joins TRBV30 to TRBJ2-1; 9 bases fit TRBD1. This CDR3 is 15 amino acids long. V was clipped by 3 bases and J by 2 bases; unmatched bases: 5. From germline, CDR1 is GTSNPN and CDR2 SVGIG (reference sequence). The CDR3 loop reads CAWSKDRGTYNEQFF. CDR3 DNA: TGTGCCTGGAGCAAGGACAGGGGAACCTACAATGAGCAGTTCTTC.